This T cell receptor (beta chain) stems from a study of OX40 agonist ivuxolimab in advanced cancers. Study overall: Across the patients, intravenous ivuxolimab was delivered every 2 weeks at 0.01 to 10 mg/kg. Participants could have had prior anti-PD-1, anti-PD-L1 or anti-CTLA-4 therapy, and roughly 39% had some.

Clones were sequenced by immunoSEQ multiplex PCR, and TCRdb holds only the in-frame ones, with some missing. Of 15,000 to 20,000 clones listed, around four fifths are singletons. Study-wide findings and caveats: More expanded clones were seen, on average, in CD8+ T cells than in CD4+.

Sampling of blood occurred at baseline, cycle 4 day 1, and cycle 7 day 1. A remark on this clone: Its antigen remains unknown.

The CDR3 sequence is 12 residues long. This chain uses TRBV21-1 with TRBJ2-7; the DNA was not used to check the table's D call, TRBD1. TRBV21-1 is a known pseudogene. This TCR derives from an adult with an advanced solid tumor such as melanoma, head and neck, liver or kidney cancer. This sample comprised CD4+ or CD8+ T cells sorted from blood, obtained in a trial of the OX40 agonist ivuxolimab. CDR3 protein: CASRTRPYEQYF. The CDR3 coding sequence is TGTGCCAGCCGGACACGACCCTACGAGCAGTACTTC.